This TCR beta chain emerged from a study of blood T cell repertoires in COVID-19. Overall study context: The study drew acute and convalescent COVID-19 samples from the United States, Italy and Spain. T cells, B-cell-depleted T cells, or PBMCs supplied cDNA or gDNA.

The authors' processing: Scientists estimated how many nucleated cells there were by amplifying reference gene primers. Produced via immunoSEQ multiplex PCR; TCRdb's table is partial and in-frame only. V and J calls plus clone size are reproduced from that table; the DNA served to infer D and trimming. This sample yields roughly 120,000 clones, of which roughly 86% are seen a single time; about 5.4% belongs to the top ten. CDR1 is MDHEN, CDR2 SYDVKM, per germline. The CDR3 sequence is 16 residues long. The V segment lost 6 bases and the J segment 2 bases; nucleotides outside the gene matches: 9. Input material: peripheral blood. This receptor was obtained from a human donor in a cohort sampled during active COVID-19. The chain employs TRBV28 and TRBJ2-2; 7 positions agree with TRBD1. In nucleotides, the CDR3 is TGTGCCAGCAGACCCACGACAGGGATTAACACCGGGGAGCTGTTTTTT. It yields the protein CASRPTTGINTGELFF.